These 14 T cell receptor beta chains were sequenced from one sample in a study of shared clonotypes between healthy human individuals. Generated by immunoSEQ multiplex PCR, the TCRdb table keeps only in-frame clones and is missing some. The repertoire consists of 1,500,000 or so clones, with more than 95% occurring once and the leading ten covering roughly 1.2%. Sequencing input: naive CD4+ T cells sorted from blood. As for subset: CD45RA+ positively selected. The source is a man in his thirties or forties in good health.

The V gene is TRBV9, the J gene TRBJ2-6; the D is unclear. Trimming removed 3 bases from V and 8 bases from J, with 9 bases in between. The germline gives CDR1 SGDLS, CDR2 YYNGEE. This CDR3 is 13 amino acids long. The CDR3 is CASSAGVPNVLTF. CDR3 DNA sequence: TGTGCCAGCAGCGCCGGTGTGCCCAACGTCCTGACTTTC.

The chain recombines TRBV19 with TRBJ2-5; D assignment may be TRBD1 or TRBD2 (5 bases each). Germline V lookup: CDR1 LNHDA, CDR2 SQIVND (reference sequence). This CDR3 spans 14 amino acids. V lost 3 bases, J lost 2 bases, and 10 bases lay in between. CDR3 sequence (DNA): TGTGCCAGTAGTATCAGGGACCCACAAGAGACCCAGTACTTC. It codes for CASSIRDPQETQYF. The full variable domain, its missing parts supplied by reference TRBV19 and TRBJ2-5, is DGGITQSPKYLFRKEGQNVTLSCEQNLNHDAMYWYRQDPGQGLRLIYYSQIVNDFQKGDIAEGYSVSREKKESFPLTVTSAQKNPTAFYLCASSIRDPQETQYFGPGTRLLVL.

The rearrangement joins TRBV28 to TRBJ2-3, with 9 positions matching TRBD2. This CDR3 is 16 amino acids long. Germline V CDR1 and CDR2: MDHEN, SYDVKM. V shed 6 bases, J shed 3 bases, and the junction held 10 bases outside the gene matches. DNA for the CDR3: TGTGCCAGCAGATTAGCGGGAGCTGGTGGGACAGATACGCAGTATTTT. Amino acid sequence: CASRLAGAGGTDTQYF.

The rearrangement uses TRBV19 and TRBJ2-7; D gene ambiguous. V was shortened by 6 bases and J by 6 bases, with 18 bases between the two germline ends. CDR1 and CDR2 (germline): LNHDA, SQIVND (reference sequence). There are 14 residues in the CDR3. In DNA, the CDR3 is TGTGCCAGTAGCACCGGGCCCCATGGTTCCGAGCAGTACTTC. Encoded protein: CASSTGPHGSEQYF.

V is TRBV27 and J is TRBJ2-7, with D perhaps matching TRBD2 (5 bases). The CDR3 has 15 amino acids. The V and J ends lost 2 bases and 3 bases respectively, with 14 bases between them. The germline CDR1 and CDR2 sequences are MNHEY and SMNVEV (reference sequence). The CDR3 sequence is CASSLAPTRVYEQYF. The CDR3 nucleotides read TGTGCCAGCAGTTTAGCCCCCACTAGGGTCTACGAGCAGTACTTC.

The chain recombines TRBV28 with TRBJ2-1, with a possible D match to TRBD1 (5 bases). V was trimmed by 1 base and J by 10 bases, leaving 11 bases between them. Germline V CDR1 and CDR2: MDHEN, SYDVKM. This CDR3 has 13 amino acids. CDR3 amino acids: CASSLLGPHEQFF. CDR3 coding DNA: TGTGCCAGCAGTTTATTGGGGCCCCACGAGCAGTTCTTC. The whole variable domain, filled in from reference TRBV28 and TRBJ2-1, reads DVKVTQSSRYLVKRTGEKVFLECVQDMDHENMFWYRQDPGLGLRLIYFSYDVKMKEKGDIPEGYSVSREKKERFSLILESASTNQTSMYLCASSLLGPHEQFFGPGTRLTVL.

The chain employs TRBV6-6 and TRBJ2-5; TRBD1 aligns across 7 bases. Germline assignment: CDR1 MNHNY and CDR2 SVGAGI (reference sequence). The CDR3 is made up of 13 amino acids. The V and J ends lost 6 bases and 7 bases, in that order; junction bases with no gene match: 8. CDR3 bases: TGTGCCAGCAGAAACAGGGGCGGTGGGACCCAGTACTTC. Protein: CASRNRGGGTQYF.

The count of this clone is one. V gene TRBV10-3 combines with J gene TRBJ2-5, with 8 bases matching TRBD2. CDR3 length: 15 amino acids. Germline V lookup: CDR1 ENHRY, CDR2 SYGVKD. The V segment lost 0 bases and the J segment 5 bases; nucleotides outside the gene matches: 5. This CDR3 is CAISESREGTETQYF. CDR3 DNA: TGTGCCATCAGTGAGTCACGGGAGGGTACGGAGACCCAGTACTTC.

CDR3 loop: CASSENGGRNQPQHF. The CDR3 DNA reads as TGTGCCAGCTCGGAAAACGGGGGACGCAATCAGCCCCAGCATTTT. V usage is TRBV18 and J usage is TRBJ1-5, with a tentative D call TRBD1 (5 bases). The CDR3 sequence is 15 residues long. Germline CDR1 is KGHSH and CDR2 is LQKENI. Trimming pared 6 bases from V and 2 bases from J, leaving 14 bases between.

V usage is TRBV28 and J usage is TRBJ2-1; TRBD2 might be the D (5 bases). V was trimmed by 3 bases and J by 4 bases, leaving 13 bases between them. The length of the CDR3 is 15 residues. From germline, CDR1 is MDHEN and CDR2 SYDVKM. CDR3 coding DNA: TGTGCCAGCAGTTTTCTCGCGGGTAGTTACAATGAGCAGTTCTTC. Residues: CASSFLAGSYNEQFF.

V is TRBV7-3 and J is TRBJ1-5, with D maybe TRBD1 (5 bases). The length of the CDR3 is 15 residues. Trimming removed 8 bases from V and 5 bases from J, with 19 bases in between. CDR1 SGHTA and CDR2 FQGTGA come from the germline V gene. CDR3 sequence reads: CASSSPSGDDQPQHF. In DNA form, the CDR3 reads TGTGCCAGCTCCTCTCCCTCGGGGGACGATCAGCCCCAGCATTTT.

This chain joins TRBV9 and TRBJ2-1, with 11 bases that match TRBD2. CDR3 length equals 17 residues. Germline V gene sequence: CDR1 SGDLS, CDR2 YYNGEE. The ends lost 2 bases at V and 7 bases at J; junction bases unmatched: 11. The CDR3 DNA is TGTGCCAGCAGCGTTCAACTGGCGGCTAGCGGGAGGAATGAGCAGTTCTTC. As protein: CASSVQLAASGRNEQFF.

This chain joins TRBV11-2 and TRBJ2-7, with 11 bases lining up with TRBD1. V lost 5 bases, J lost 4 bases, and 10 bases stayed unmatched. Germline CDR1 and CDR2: SGHAT and FQNNGV. The CDR3 has 16 amino acids. The chain's CDR3 is CASSLGWTGGSYEQYF. In nucleotides, the CDR3 is TGTGCCAGCAGCCTCGGGTGGACAGGGGGCTCATACGAGCAGTACTTC.

On this clone itself: Other DNA sequences of this sample code for an identical CDR3. CDR3 DNA sequence: TGTGCCAGCAGCTTAGCTGGGGCCAACGTCCTGACTTTC. Amino acids: CASSLAGANVLTF. The genes are TRBV7-9 and TRBJ2-6, with unresolved D. This CDR3 spans 13 amino acids. Trimming stripped 0 bases from V and 3 bases from J, with 0 bases between. Germline CDR1 SEHNR, CDR2 FQNEAQ (reference sequence).